A selection of T cell receptor beta chains follows, all from one sample in a study of cytomegalovirus exposure and HLA in healthy donors. Repertoires were generated with immunoSEQ multiplex PCR, while TCRdb's copy carries only in-frame clones and drops some. The sample consists of under 150,000 clones, approximately 75% of them appearing once. The specimen was PBMCs. Receptors originate from a man in his fifties or sixties in good health and CMV-seropositive. The CDR3 runs from the conserved cysteine through the conserved F or W. D genes are given only for firm matches. Clone size is given for some rows only: seen once, a few or many times, or a class if the clone is expanded.

size: .; V: TRBV5-1; D: TRBD1; J: TRBJ2-1; length: 15; DNA: TGCGCCAGCAGCCCCCAGGGGGCTAACTACAATGAGCAGTTCTTC; CDR3: CASSPQGANYNEQFF
size: few; V: TRBV5-1; D: TRBD1; J: TRBJ1-1; length: 14; DNA: TGCGCCAGCAGCGCCGGGACAGTTAACACTGAAGCTTTCTTT; CDR3: CASSAGTVNTEAFF
size: .; V: TRBV7-2; D: TRBD1; J: TRBJ1-2; length: 14; DNA: TGTGCCAGCAGCTTCCCGGGACAGTTCTATGGCTACACCTTC; CDR3: CASSFPGQFYGYTF
size: .; V: TRBV11-3; D: TRBD2; J: TRBJ2-1; length: 14; DNA: TGTGCCAGCAGCCCTCTAGCGGGAGGTCGGGAGCAGTTCTTC; CDR3: CASSPLAGGREQFF
size: .; V: TRBV6-5; D: .; J: TRBJ1-1; length: 14; DNA: TGTGCCAGCAGTTCCGGGGGGAGTAACACTGAAGCTTTCTTT; CDR3: CASSSGGSNTEAFF
size: once; V: TRBV6-5; D: TRBD1; J: TRBJ1-4; length: 15; DNA: TGTGCCAGCAGTGGCTCGACAGGGGGGCATGAAAAACTGTTTTTT; CDR3: CASSGSTGGHEKLFF
size: .; V: TRBV13; D: TRBD2; J: TRBJ2-1; length: 15; DNA: TGTGCCAGCAGCTTAGCGGGAGGCCGAGGGAGTGAGCAGTTCTTC; CDR3: CASSLAGGRGSEQFF
size: .; V: TRBV2; D: .; J: TRBJ1-1; length: 13; DNA: TGTGCCAGCAGTGCAAGGGAGGGCACTGAAGCTTTCTTT; CDR3: CASSAREGTEAFF
size: .; V: TRBV11-2; D: .; J: TRBJ2-7; length: 16; DNA: TGTGCCAGCAGCTCCACCAGGGGACGACGCGATCCCGAGCAGTACTTC; CDR3: CASSSTRGRRDPEQYF
size: .; V: TRBV27; D: .; J: TRBJ2-1; length: 15; DNA: TGTGCCAGCAGTAGACTCCTTCAATCCTACAATGAGCAGTTCTTC; CDR3: CASSRLLQSYNEQFF
size: .; V: TRBV5-1; D: TRBD1; J: TRBJ2-1; length: 16; DNA: TGCGCCAGCAGCTTGTCCGCCTTGGGACAGTACAATGAGCAGTTCTTC; CDR3: CASSLSALGQYNEQFF
size: .; V: TRBV21-1; D: .; J: TRBJ1-1; length: 12; DNA: TGTGCCAGCAGCATCGAGTCACGCGAAGCTTTCTTT; CDR3: CASSIESREAFF
size: .; V: TRBV27; D: .; J: TRBJ1-1; length: 14; DNA: TGTGCCAGCAGTTTTGAGGGAGCCCGCACTGAAGCTTTCTTT; CDR3: CASSFEGARTEAFF
size: .; V: TRBV19; D: TRBD1; J: TRBJ2-7; length: 14; DNA: TGTGCCAGTAGTAGACAGGGTAGCACCTACGAGCAGTACTTC; CDR3: CASSRQGSTYEQYF
size: .; V: TRBV25-1; D: .; J: TRBJ1-2; length: 13; DNA: TGTGCCAGCAGTGCGGCGGTGGGCTATGGCTACACCTTC; CDR3: CASSAAVGYGYTF
size: .; V: TRBV6-5; D: TRBD2; J: TRBJ2-2; length: 14; DNA: TGTGCCAGCAGTTACGCGGGAGCCACCGGGGAGCTGTTTTTT; CDR3: CASSYAGATGELFF
size: .; V: TRBV5-8; D: .; J: TRBJ2-5; length: 13; DNA: TGTGCCAGCAGCTTGATACAGGGAAAGACCCAGTACTTC; CDR3: CASSLIQGKTQYF
size: .; V: TRBV4-2; D: TRBD1; J: TRBJ2-1; length: 15; DNA: TGTGCCAGCAGCCAAGACCGGGACAGGGTGGGTGAGCAGTTCTTC; CDR3: CASSQDRDRVGEQFF
size: .; V: TRBV19; D: TRBD2; J: TRBJ2-5; length: 15; DNA: TGTGCCAGTAGGGACTACGGGAGGGGCGCTGAGACCCAGTACTTC; CDR3: CASRDYGRGAETQYF
size: .; V: TRBV5-1; D: TRBD1; J: TRBJ2-2; length: 15; DNA: TGCGCCAGCAGCTGGGGACAGGGGAACACCGGGGAGCTGTTTTTT; CDR3: CASSWGQGNTGELFF
size: .; V: TRBV4-3; D: .; J: TRBJ2-3; length: 14; DNA: TGCGCCAGCAGCCAGTCTTCCCTGTCGGATACGCAGTATTTT; CDR3: CASSQSSLSDTQYF
size: .; V: TRBV7-2; D: TRBD1; J: TRBJ2-7; length: 16; DNA: TGTGCCAGCAGCTTAGGGACAGGGGTCGCCTCCTACGAGCAGTACTTC; CDR3: CASSLGTGVASYEQYF
size: .; V: TRBV5-6; D: .; J: TRBJ2-1; length: 16; DNA: TGTGCCAGCAGCTTGAACAGGAGAAGCTCCTACAATGAGCAGTTCTTC; CDR3: CASSLNRRSSYNEQFF
size: .; V: TRBV5-1; D: .; J: TRBJ1-6; length: 14; DNA: TGCGCCAGCAGCTTGGCAGGGAACAATTCACCCCTCCACTTT; CDR3: CASSLAGNNSPLHF
size: once; V: TRBV6-1; D: .; J: TRBJ2-7; length: 14; DNA: TGTGCCAGCAGTACCCAGTTGGGGAGCTACGAGCAGTACTTC; CDR3: CASSTQLGSYEQYF
size: few; V: TRBV6-5; D: TRBD2; J: TRBJ2-7; length: 15; DNA: TGTGCCAGCAGTGGAGAAAGCGGGGCTCACTACGAGCAGTACTTC; CDR3: CASSGESGAHYEQYF
size: few; V: TRBV19; D: TRBD2; J: TRBJ2-5; length: 14; DNA: TGTGCCAGTAGGCCGACTAGCGGCCAAGAGACCCAGTACTTC; CDR3: CASRPTSGQETQYF
size: .; V: TRBV5-1; D: .; J: TRBJ2-1; length: 15; DNA: TGCGCCAGCAGCGCGCAACTAGGGCCCTACAATGAGCAGTTCTTC; CDR3: CASSAQLGPYNEQFF
size: .; V: TRBV4-2; D: .; J: TRBJ1-1; length: 17; DNA: TGTGCCAGCAGCCAAGGATTTCAGGACACCAGGGGCACTGAAGCTTTCTTT; CDR3: CASSQGFQDTRGTEAFF
size: .; V: TRBV5-6; D: TRBD2; J: TRBJ2-3; length: 15; DNA: TGTGCCAGCAGCTTTCGCGGGAGAGCCACAGATACGCAGTATTTT; CDR3: CASSFRGRATDTQYF
size: .; V: TRBV4-1; D: .; J: TRBJ1-1; length: 15; DNA: TGCGCCAGCAGCCCACAGGGACGAGGGAACACTGAAGCTTTCTTT; CDR3: CASSPQGRGNTEAFF
size: .; V: TRBV19; D: .; J: TRBJ2-7; length: 14; DNA: TGTGCCAGTAGACAGACAGGTTACACCTACGAGCAGTACTTC; CDR3: CASRQTGYTYEQYF
size: few; V: TRBV10-2; D: .; J: TRBJ2-3; length: 15; DNA: TGCGCCAGCAGTGATGGGCTCCCCCTCACAGATACGCAGTATTTT; CDR3: CASSDGLPLTDTQYF
size: .; V: TRBV5-1; D: TRBD1; J: TRBJ1-4; length: 14; DNA: TGCGCCAGCAGCCCGGGACAGGGAGATGAAAAACTGTTTTTT; CDR3: CASSPGQGDEKLFF
size: .; V: TRBV5-1; D: TRBD2; J: TRBJ2-2; length: 17; DNA: TGCGCCAGCAGCTCATCGCGGACTAGCGATGACACCGGGGAGCTGTTTTTT; CDR3: CASSSSRTSDDTGELFF
size: .; V: TRBV7-2; D: TRBD2; J: TRBJ2-1; length: 18; DNA: TGTGCCAGCAGCTTAGGTCTAGGCGGGAGTCGGCTTTACAATGAGCAGTTCTTC; CDR3: CASSLGLGGSRLYNEQFF
size: .; V: TRBV5-1; D: .; J: TRBJ1-5; length: 13; DNA: TGCGCCAGCAGCGCCTATAGCAATCAGCCCCAGCATTTT; CDR3: CASSAYSNQPQHF
size: .; V: TRBV27; D: TRBD1; J: TRBJ1-6; length: 14; DNA: TGTGCCAGCAGCCCGGACAGGGGAGGTTCACCCCTCCACTTT; CDR3: CASSPDRGGSPLHF
size: few; V: TRBV2; D: .; J: TRBJ2-2; length: 14; DNA: TGTGCCAGCAGTGGACAGTTCGCCACCGGGGAGCTGTTTTTT; CDR3: CASSGQFATGELFF